This TCR beta chain was retrieved from a study of shared clonotypes between healthy human individuals. Data came from immunoSEQ multiplex PCR; TCRdb stores just in-frame clones and leaves some out. This table has roughly 1,800,000 clones, just under 95% appearing once. Selected positively for CCR7 and CD45RO-negative, naive CD8 cells excluded terminally differentiated effector memory CD45RA+ cells. This clone was seen just once. Its antigen remains unknown. V was trimmed by 4 bases and J by 2 bases, leaving 8 bases between them. Germline loops: CDR1 LGHNA, CDR2 YSLEER. This CDR3 region has 13 residues. Study-wide results and caveats: Generally, naive subsets came out with larger estimated richness than memory subsets.

This chain uses TRBV4-3 with TRBJ2-5; a possible D gene is TRBD2 (5 bases). This clonotype was sampled from a man aged 18-30 years in good health. Source material: naive CD8+ T cells sorted from blood. The chain's CDR3 is CASSPGEQETQYF. The CDR3 DNA follows: TGCGCCAGCAGCCCCGGGGAACAAGAGACCCAGTACTTC.